This T cell receptor (beta chain) was sequenced during a study of blood T cell repertoires in COVID-19. On the study more broadly: From T cells, B-cell-depleted T cells, or PBMCs came the material, which was cDNA or gDNA.

Authors' processing steps: Using reference gene primer amplification, nucleated cell counts were estimated. The data were produced by immunoSEQ multiplex PCR, yet TCRdb's version contains in-frame clones alone and is incomplete. For V, J and clone size, that table is used; D and trimming come from the DNA. The data contain about 270,000 clones, around 93% of them singletons. This study enrolled people aged roughly 18 to 89 from about two dozen US geographic areas. A COVID-19 case was met by exposed participants within 2 weeks before study entry. This CDR3 comprises 14 residues. V lost 6 bases to trimming and J lost 6 bases; unmatched junction nucleotides: 8. Per the germline V gene, CDR1 is MDHEN and CDR2 is SYDVKM.

The sample comprised PBMCs or T cells enriched from blood (not recorded which). This sequence originates from a man aged 40-55 years who had been exposed to COVID-19. The rearrangement uses TRBV28 and TRBJ2-7, with 10 bases lining up with TRBD2. Here the CDR3 reads CASSLSGRGSEQYF. In DNA, the CDR3 is TGTGCCAGCAGCTTAAGCGGGAGGGGGTCCGAGCAGTACTTC.